This TCR beta chain derives from a study of response to subunit inactivated influenza vaccine. This clonotype was observed at least ten times. The CDR3 covers 12 residues. Losses at the gene ends were 4 bases for V and 15 bases for J; bases not matched to a gene: 4. The germline CDR1 and CDR2 sequences are ENHRY and SYGVKD. TCRdb passed the RT-PCR reads through MiXCR, listing each CDR3 protein once. The sample includes approximately 480,000 distinct CDR3 sequences, roughly 9.7% of them seen just once. The chain uses TRBV10-3 and TRBJ2-1; 12 bases align to TRBD1. The sample consisted of PBMCs from blood, taken 40 to 50 days after vaccination. This sequence originates from a man over 45 who received an inactivated influenza vaccine. CDR3: CAISGDRGRGFF. DNA of the CDR3: TGTGCCATCAGTGGGGACAGGGGGCGAGGGTTCTTC.